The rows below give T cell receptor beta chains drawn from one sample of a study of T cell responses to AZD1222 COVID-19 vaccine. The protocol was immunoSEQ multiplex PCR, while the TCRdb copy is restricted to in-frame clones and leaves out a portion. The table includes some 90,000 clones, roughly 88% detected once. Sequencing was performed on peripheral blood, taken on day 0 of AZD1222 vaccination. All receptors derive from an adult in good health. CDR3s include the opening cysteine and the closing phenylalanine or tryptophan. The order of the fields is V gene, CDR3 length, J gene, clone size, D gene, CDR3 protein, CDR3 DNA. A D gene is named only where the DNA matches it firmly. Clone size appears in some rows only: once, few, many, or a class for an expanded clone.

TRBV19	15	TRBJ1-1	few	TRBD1	CASSTGTGTPKKAFF	TGTGCCAGTAGTACCGGGACAGGTACTCCCAAGAAGGCTTTCTTT
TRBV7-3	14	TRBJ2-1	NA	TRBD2	CASSFETSGSLQFF	TGTGCCAGCAGCTTCGAAACTAGCGGGAGTTTGCAGTTCTTC
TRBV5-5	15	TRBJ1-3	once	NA	CASSSVRSSGNTIYF	TGTGCCAGCAGCTCGGTGCGGTCCTCTGGAAACACCATATATTTT
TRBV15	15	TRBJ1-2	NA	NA	CATSRAPYRDGGYTF	TGTGCCACCAGCAGAGCCCCTTACAGGGACGGTGGCTACACCTTC
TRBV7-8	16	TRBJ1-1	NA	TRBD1	CASSLWTGKVGTEAFF	TGTGCCAGCAGCTTGTGGACAGGGAAGGTTGGCACTGAAGCTTTCTTT
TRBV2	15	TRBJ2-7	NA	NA	CASKFGSLLLYEQYF	TGTGCCAGCAAATTCGGGAGTTTGCTCTTATACGAGCAGTACTTC
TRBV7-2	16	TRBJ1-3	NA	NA	CASSLVGGVSGNTIYF	TGTGCCAGCAGCTTAGTAGGGGGTGTCTCTGGAAACACCATATATTTT
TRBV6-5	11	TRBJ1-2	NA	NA	CASSSYYGYTF	TGTGCCAGCAGCTCCTACTATGGCTACACCTTC
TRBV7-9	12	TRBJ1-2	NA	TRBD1	CASSLNRGGYTF	TGTGCCAGCAGCCTAAACAGGGGTGGCTACACCTTC
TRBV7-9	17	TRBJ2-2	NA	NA	CASSKSTGTTNTGELFF	TGTGCCAGCAGTAAGTCAACAGGGACAACGAACACCGGGGAGCTGTTTTTT
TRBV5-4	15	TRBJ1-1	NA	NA	CASSIDLTANTEAFF	TGTGCCAGCAGCATCGATCTGACAGCGAACACTGAAGCTTTCTTT
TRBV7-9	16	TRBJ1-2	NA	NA	CASSLAGHSPSYGYTF	TGTGCCAGCAGCTTAGCAGGGCACTCCCCCTCCTATGGCTACACCTTC
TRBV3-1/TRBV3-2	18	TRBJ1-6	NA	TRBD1	CASSQDEALWTGAQGLHF	TGTGCCAGCAGCCAAGATGAAGCGCTTTGGACAGGGGCACAAGGCCTCCACTTT
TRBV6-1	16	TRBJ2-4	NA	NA	CASSEAQEPVKNIQYF	TGTGCCAGCAGTGAAGCCCAGGAACCGGTTAAAAACATTCAGTACTTC
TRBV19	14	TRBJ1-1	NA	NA	CASSRGGRPAAAFF	TGTGCCAGTAGTAGGGGAGGCAGGCCGGCCGCAGCTTTCTTT
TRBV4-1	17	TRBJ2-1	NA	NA	CASSQEQDLSSYNEQFF	TGCGCCAGCAGCCAAGAACAGGACTTAAGCTCCTACAATGAGCAGTTCTTC
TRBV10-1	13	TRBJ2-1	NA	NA	CASSLDRYNEQFF	TGCGCCAGCAGCTTAGACAGGTACAATGAGCAGTTCTTC
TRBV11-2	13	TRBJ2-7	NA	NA	CASSPGQRLEQYF	TGTGCCAGCAGCCCAGGGCAGCGGCTCGAGCAGTACTTC
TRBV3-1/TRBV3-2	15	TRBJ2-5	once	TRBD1	CASSPRVTGGETQYF	TGTGCCAGCAGCCCCCGTGTGACAGGGGGAGAGACCCAGTACTTC
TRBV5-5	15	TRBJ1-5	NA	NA	CASSLTAAGNQPQHF	TGTGCCAGCAGCTTGACAGCGGCAGGCAATCAGCCCCAGCATTTT
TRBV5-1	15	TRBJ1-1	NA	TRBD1	CASSSTGRGWGEAFF	TGCGCCAGCAGCTCCACTGGCAGGGGGTGGGGTGAAGCTTTCTTT
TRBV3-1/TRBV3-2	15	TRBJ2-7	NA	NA	CASSQGPGWGYEQYF	TGTGCCAGCAGCCAAGGGCCGGGATGGGGCTACGAGCAGTACTTC
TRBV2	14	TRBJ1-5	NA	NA	CASSGEGAGQPQHF	TGTGCCAGCAGTGGAGAAGGGGCGGGGCAGCCCCAGCATTTT
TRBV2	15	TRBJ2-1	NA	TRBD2	CASSDRAGVFDEQFF	TGTGCCAGCAGTGATCGAGCGGGGGTCTTCGATGAGCAGTTCTTC
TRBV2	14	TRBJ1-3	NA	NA	CASSVWTSGNTIYF	TGTGCCAGCAGTGTGTGGACTTCTGGAAACACCATATATTTT
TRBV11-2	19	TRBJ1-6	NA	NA	CASSGQFGVSSSYNSPLHF	TGTGCCAGCAGCGGACAGTTTGGGGTCTCGAGCTCCTATAATTCACCCCTCCACTTT
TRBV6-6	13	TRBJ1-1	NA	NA	CASGWGYDTEAFF	TGTGCCAGCGGCTGGGGTTACGACACTGAAGCTTTCTTT
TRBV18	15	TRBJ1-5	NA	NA	CASSLQGGSNQPQHF	TGTGCCAGCTCCCTCCAGGGAGGAAGCAATCAGCCCCAGCATTTT
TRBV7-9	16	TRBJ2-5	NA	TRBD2	CASSLYGTSGGETQYF	TGTGCCAGCAGCCTATACGGGACTAGCGGGGGAGAGACCCAGTACTTC
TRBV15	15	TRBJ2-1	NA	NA	CATSRRSGSYNEQFF	TGTGCCACCAGCAGACGGTCGGGCTCCTACAATGAGCAGTTCTTC
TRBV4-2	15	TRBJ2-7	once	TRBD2	CASTNLAGGTYEQYF	TGTGCCAGCACAAATCTAGCGGGAGGAACCTACGAGCAGTACTTC
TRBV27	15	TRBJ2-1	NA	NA	CASRSQPPSWNEQFF	TGTGCCAGCAGGAGCCAACCACCGAGTTGGAATGAGCAGTTCTTC
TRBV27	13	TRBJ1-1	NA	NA	CASSSRVNTEAFF	TGTGCCAGCAGTTCCAGGGTTAACACTGAAGCTTTCTTT
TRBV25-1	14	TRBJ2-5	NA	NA	CASSVSDSHGTQYF	TGTGCCAGCAGTGTTAGCGACAGTCACGGAACCCAGTACTTC
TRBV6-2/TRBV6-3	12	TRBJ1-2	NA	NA	CASSYGLYGYTF	TGTGCCAGCAGTTACGGACTCTATGGCTACACCTTC
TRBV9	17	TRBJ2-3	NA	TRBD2	CASSVGGLAGEVDTQYF	TGTGCCAGCAGCGTGGGAGGACTAGCGGGAGAAGTAGATACGCAGTATTTT
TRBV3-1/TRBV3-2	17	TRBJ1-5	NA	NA	CASSQEGRGGGVQPQHF	TGTGCCAGCAGCCAAGAAGGACGGGGAGGGGGAGTTCAGCCCCAGCATTTT
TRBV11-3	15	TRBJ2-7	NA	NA	CASSLSSGGGYEQYF	TGTGCCAGCAGCTTAAGTTCCGGGGGCGGCTACGAGCAGTACTTC
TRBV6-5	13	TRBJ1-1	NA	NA	CASLEAGNTEAFF	TGTGCCAGCCTGGAGGCAGGGAACACTGAAGCTTTCTTT
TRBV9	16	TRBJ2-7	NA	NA	CASSPLSGGAGSEQYF	TGTGCCAGCAGCCCACTCTCCGGAGGGGCTGGTTCCGAGCAGTACTTC
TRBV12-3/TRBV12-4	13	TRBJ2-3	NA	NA	CASSPPRGYTQYF	TGTGCCAGCAGTCCCCCCCGAGGTTATACGCAGTATTTT
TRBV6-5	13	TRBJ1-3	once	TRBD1	CASVQGAGNTIYF	TGTGCCAGCGTACAGGGGGCTGGAAACACCATATATTTT
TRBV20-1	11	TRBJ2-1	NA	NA	CSAREDNEQFF	TGCAGTGCTAGAGAAGATAATGAGCAGTTCTTC
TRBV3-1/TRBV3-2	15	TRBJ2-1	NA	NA	CASSQGPGAYNEQFF	TGTGCCAGCAGCCAAGGTCCAGGTGCCTACAATGAGCAGTTCTTC
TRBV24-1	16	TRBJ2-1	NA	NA	CATSDAGGDYYNEQFF	TGTGCCACCAGTGATGCTGGGGGTGACTACTACAATGAGCAGTTCTTC
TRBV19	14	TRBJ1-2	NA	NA	CASSLSRGLYGYTF	TGTGCCAGTAGCCTCTCGAGGGGGTTGTATGGCTACACCTTC
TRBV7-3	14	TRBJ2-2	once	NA	CASSATRNTGELFF	TGTGCCAGCAGCGCAACTAGGAACACCGGGGAGCTGTTTTTT
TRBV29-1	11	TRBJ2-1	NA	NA	CSVESYPEQFF	TGCAGCGTTGAATCCTATCCAGAGCAGTTCTTC
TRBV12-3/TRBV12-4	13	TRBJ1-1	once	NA	CASSTGPYTEAFF	TGTGCCAGCAGTACAGGGCCCTACACTGAAGCTTTCTTT
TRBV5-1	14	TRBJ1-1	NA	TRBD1	CASSLSGQGAKSFF	TGCGCCAGCAGCTTGTCGGGACAGGGGGCTAAGTCTTTCTTT
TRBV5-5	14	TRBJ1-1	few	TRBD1	CASSPGTENTEAFF	TGTGCCAGCAGCCCCGGGACAGAGAACACTGAAGCTTTCTTT
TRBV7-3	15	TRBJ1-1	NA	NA	CASSPRDGGPTEAFF	TGTGCCAGCAGCCCCCGGGACGGCGGCCCCACTGAAGCTTTCTTT
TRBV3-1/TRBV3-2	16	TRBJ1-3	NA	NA	CASSRVGGYGENTIYF	TGTGCCAGCAGCCGAGTGGGGGGGTACGGAGAAAACACCATATATTTT
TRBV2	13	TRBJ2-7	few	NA	CASSSDSSYEQYF	TGTGCCAGCAGTTCAGACAGTTCCTACGAGCAGTACTTC
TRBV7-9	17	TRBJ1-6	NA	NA	CASSPLSESSYNSPLHF	TGTGCCAGCAGCCCCTTGTCCGAGAGCTCCTATAATTCACCCCTCCACTTT
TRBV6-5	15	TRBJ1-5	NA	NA	CASADGLAGNQPQHF	TGTGCCAGCGCTGACGGCCTAGCCGGCAATCAGCCCCAGCATTTT
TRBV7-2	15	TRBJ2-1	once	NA	CASSLAETFYNEQFF	TGTGCCAGCAGCTTAGCCGAAACCTTCTACAATGAGCAGTTCTTC
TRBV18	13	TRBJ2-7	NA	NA	CASRGRESYEQYF	TGTGCCAGCCGGGGGCGGGAGTCCTACGAGCAGTACTTC
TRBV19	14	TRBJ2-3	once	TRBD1	CASGDRGTIDTQYF	TGTGCCAGTGGGGACAGGGGCACAATCGATACGCAGTATTTT
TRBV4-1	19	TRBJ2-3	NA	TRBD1	CASDFGQATFIGATDTQYF	TGCGCCAGTGATTTTGGACAGGCGACATTTATCGGGGCTACAGATACGCAGTATTTT